This T cell receptor (beta chain) was observed in a study of blood T cell repertoires in COVID-19 (dated by TCRdb to the early 2020s). Study-level background: Collaborator samples came from the United States, Italy and Spain and covered acute and convalescent phases of COVID-19. The repertoires were released in a freely available public database intended as a resource for research on the immune response to SARS-CoV-2. The dataset comprised deeply sampled blood TCRbeta repertoires from subjects exposed to, actively infected with, or recovered from COVID-19. Where available, HLA class I and class II types were obtained from metadata supplied by the sample provider rather than from assay-based typing. The material from the prospective study consisted of cDNA or gDNA derived from T cells, B-cell-depleted T cells, or PBMCs. The sample metadata nearly always contained a de-identified subject ID, COVID-19 status, age in years and sex. Samples were obtained from the ongoing ImmuneRACE study (first 160 participants) and from 950 to 1,500 subjects provided by 6 global collaborators. Broader findings and caveats from the paper: The quantity of clinical and demographic metadata differed by source and by participant and was supplied without curation.

TCRbeta CDR3 regions were amplified from genomic DNA by means of the immunoSEQ Assay, a bias-controlled multiplex PCR. Per the authors' processing: Within the assay, amplification of reference gene primers was used to estimate how many nucleated cells each sample contained. To quantify the absolute abundance of each unique TCRbeta CDR3 rearrangement, sequence reads were collapsed and filtered. For each sample, productive Simpson clonality was calculated as the square root of Simpson's diversity index across productive rearrangements. TCRdb mirrors the immuneACCESS table, restricted to in-frame sequences. Some clones are absent from its copies; in checked studies, under half trace to an unresolved V gene, and the reason for the others is unknown. V and J calls plus clone size are reproduced from that table; the DNA served to infer D and trimming. The sample contains roughly 120,000 clones, 70% to 90% of them found a single time. 1.1% to 1.5% of the sample is held by the ten biggest clonotypes.

To note about this clone: It has no known antigen specificity. No much larger clonotype is one base removed from it; base qualities were not supplied.

The collaborating institutions used their own protocols to collect whole blood in K2EDTA tubes. Collaborator samples were shipped for TCRbeta analysis as frozen whole blood, isolated PBMCs, or DNA extracted from either sample type. CDR1 MGHRA and CDR2 YSYEKL were looked up in the germline V gene. Its CDR3 holds 15 amino acids, cysteine through phenylalanine. The DNA shown is the 45-base CDR3, in frame from base 1. At the junction V is shortened by 0 bases and J by 1 base; bases outside the gene matches: 2. This TCR derives from a man aged 40-55 years with acute or convalescent COVID-19. Rearrangement joined TRBV4-1 to TRBJ2-5, with TRBD1 identical over 7 junction bases. Sequencing used peripheral blood. The CDR3: CASSQDRGFQETQYF. The DNA reads as follows: TGCGCCAGCAGCCAAGACAGGGGGTTCCAAGAGACCCAGTACTTC.